Sequencing of this T cell receptor beta chain was carried out in a study of T cell responses to AZD1222 COVID-19 vaccine. Whole-study results and caveats: In a largely white British group with more females than males, clonal diversity was possibly underestimated. Vaccine-related CD4 TCRs covered spike, predominating at 160-218 and 743-854. Spike-specific TCR depth and breadth grew after two AZD1222 doses.

Concerning this clone: Its antigen is unknown.

The assay was immunoSEQ multiplex PCR, and TCRdb's table has in-frame clones only and misses some. The sample includes 95,000 to 120,000 clones, around 88% of them seen just once. Pooling was applied to second doses at about 4 or about 12 weeks. The CDR3 has 12 amino acids. CDR1 and CDR2 from the germline V gene are MNHEY and SVGAGI. This chain uses TRBV6-5 with TRBJ1-1, with D possibly matching TRBD1 (5 bases). The clonotype was recovered from an adult who received the AZD1222 COVID-19 vaccine. This specimen was peripheral blood, taken 28 days after the second AZD1222 dose. CDR3 in DNA: TGTGCGTCCGGGGGAATGAACACTGAAGCTTTCTTT. Protein: CASGGMNTEAFF.